Listed below are T cell receptor beta chains from one sample, sequenced in a study of blood T cells in healthy people across ages. TCRdb reprocessed the 5' RACE reads via MiXCR and lists one record per CDR3 protein. The sample lists 1.5 million to 2 million distinct CDR3 sequences, approximately 40% occurring once. The sequenced sample was blood. Receptor source: a human donor in good health. Each CDR3 is given with its conserved first and last residue. D genes are given only for firm matches. Size is stated for part of the rows, as once, few or many counts, or as a class when the clone is expanded.

v_gene	abundance	d_gene	j_gene	CDR3aa	CDR3nt
TRBV12-3/TRBV12-4	.	.	TRBJ2-2	CASSLRGYTGELFF	TGTGCCAGCAGTTTACGGGGTTACACCGGGGAGCTGTTTTTT
TRBV28	.	.	TRBJ2-4	CASSPDLDTWQYF	TGTGCCAGCAGCCCCGACTTAGATACTTGGCAGTACTTC
TRBV20-1	few	.	TRBJ1-1	CSARGGVGTEAFF	TGCAGTGCTCGGGGAGGCGTGGGCACTGAAGCTTTCTTT
TRBV28	.	TRBD2	TRBJ2-5	CASSHTGGALETQYF	TGTGCCAGCAGTCACACCGGGGGGGCCTTAGAGACCCAGTACTTC
TRBV20-1	.	.	TRBJ1-4	CSASSHSEKLFF	TGCAGTGCCTCTTCTCATTCGGAAAAACTGTTTTTT
TRBV3-1	.	.	TRBJ2-6	CVSSPQRRTGANVLTF	TGTGTCAGCAGCCCCCAGAGGAGAACGGGGGCCAACGTCCTGACTTTC
TRBV5-1	.	TRBD1	TRBJ2-1	CASSIIQGTPNEQFF	TGCGCCAGCAGCATAATACAGGGGACCCCCAATGAGCAGTTCTTC
TRBV20-1	.	TRBD1	TRBJ2-1	CSSQGVVNWNEQFF	TGCAGCAGCCAGGGGGTAGTTAATTGGAATGAGCAGTTCTTC
TRBV10-3	.	.	TRBJ1-5	CAISEEGGIPVQPQHF	TGTGCCATCAGCGAAGAGGGAGGTATCCCGGTTCAGCCCCAGCATTTT
TRBV3-1	once	.	TRBJ2-4	CASSPPGQLLGDIQYF	TGTGCCAGCAGCCCACCTGGACAGCTTTTGGGCGACATTCAGTACTTC
TRBV7-9	few	TRBD1	TRBJ2-4	CASSSRTGQSLYNEQYF	TGTGCCAGCAGCTCTCGGACAGGGCAAAGTCTCTACAATGAGCAGTACTTC
TRBV5-1	few	TRBD1	TRBJ2-7	CASSPGQLEQYF	TGTGCCAGCAGCCCGGGACAGCTCGAGCAGTACTTC
TRBV7-8	.	.	TRBJ1-2	CASSPPSWDGYTF	TGTGCCAGCAGCCCACCGTCGTGGGATGGCTACACCTTC